A single sample is the source of the 27 T cell receptor beta chains below, sequenced in a study of cytomegalovirus exposure and HLA in healthy donors. The PCR used 60 Vbeta and 13 Jbeta primers. The table came from immunoSEQ multiplex PCR; TCRdb's copy has only in-frame clones and leaves some out. Of more than 95,000 clones in the sample, 64% were seen once. Sequencing was performed on PBMCs. The receptors stem from a man in his sixties in good health and CMV-seronegative.

This chain links TRBV10-3 with TRBJ2-1, with 10 bases aligning to TRBD2. J was trimmed by 10 bases and V by 5 bases; bases with no gene match: 5. The length of the CDR3 is 13 residues. Germline CDR1 ENHRY, CDR2 SYGVKD. The CDR3 DNA sequence: TGTGCCATCAGTAGCGGGGGGGCTTGGGAGCAGTTCTTC. Its protein product is CAISSGGAWEQFF.

This clone came up a few times. This sequence joins TRBV9 and TRBJ2-7, with 7 bases lining up with TRBD1. The CDR3 covers 14 residues. Germline loops: CDR1 SGDLS, CDR2 YYNGEE. V shed 3 bases and J 5 bases; nucleotides not matched to a gene: 8. The CDR3 sequence: CASSASGGRDEQYF. CDR3 nucleotide sequence: TGTGCCAGCAGCGCCTCAGGGGGAAGGGACGAGCAGTACTTC. Complete variable domain (other parts from reference TRBV9 and TRBJ2-7): DSGVTQTPKHLITATGQRVTLRCSPRSGDLSVYWYQQSLDQGLQFLIQYYNGEERAKGNILERFSAQQFPDLHSELNLSSLELGDSALYFCASSASGGRDEQYFGPGTRLTVT.

This clone was counted a few times. The chain joins TRBV5-4 to TRBJ2-1; 15 bases line up with TRBD2. The germline gives CDR1 SGHNT, CDR2 YYREEE (reference sequence). This CDR3 has 19 residues. V was pared by 1 base and J by 6 bases, with 11 bases of the junction left unmatched. The CDR3 nucleotides are TGTGCCAGCAGCTTGCGTCCTGGGACTAGCGGGAGGACTCGCAATGAGCAGTTCTTC. Translating it yields CASSLRPGTSGRTRNEQFF.

The count of this clone is one. The chain uses TRBV7-6 and TRBJ2-1; TRBD2 is a possible D gene (5 bases). The V end was cut by 3 bases, the J end by 0 bases, with 12 bases between. CDR1 and CDR2 (germline): SGHVS, FNYEAQ. The CDR3 runs to 16 residues. The CDR3 DNA reads as TGTGCCAGCAGCTTCCGTAGCGCAAGCTCCTACAATGAGCAGTTCTTC. It is translated as CASSFRSASSYNEQFF.

J is TRBJ1-1 and V is TRBV15, with TRBD1 matching over 10 bases. The CDR3 has 17 residues. V lost 1 base and J lost 6; bases outside the gene matches: 11. Germline V gives CDR1 LNHNV, CDR2 YYDKDF (reference sequence). In nucleotides, the CDR3 is TGTGCCACCAGCAGAGGACAGGGGGCTTTGATGGGCGCTGAAGCTTTCTTT. It yields the protein CATSRGQGALMGAEAFF.

The rearrangement joins TRBV7-6 to TRBJ2-3; D remains ambiguous. The CDR3 loop spans 13 amino acids. V lost 5 bases to trimming and J lost 8 bases, with 14 bases between them. Germline values: CDR1 SGHVS, CDR2 FNYEAQ. The CDR3 here is CASSPGPYGTQYF. The CDR3 DNA follows: TGTGCCAGCAGCCCTGGGCCCTACGGTACGCAGTATTTT.

This clone has just a few counts. This rearrangement joins TRBV11-2 to TRBJ1-2, with D possibly being TRBD1 (6 bases). V dropped 1 base and J dropped 5 bases, with 14 bases sitting between them. Germline loops: CDR1 SGHAT, CDR2 FQNNGV. The CDR3 extends over 15 amino acids. This CDR3 is CASSLGRTGPYGYTF. DNA of the CDR3: TGTGCCAGCAGCTTAGGGCGAACAGGGCCTTATGGCTACACCTTC.

The V gene is TRBV11-1, the J gene TRBJ1-1; no firm D call. Germline V gene sequence: CDR1 SGHAT, CDR2 FQDESV (reference sequence). With 8 bases removed from V and 3 bases from J, the gap between germline ends came to 19 bases. This CDR3 comprises 15 residues. For the CDR3, the DNA is TGTGCCAGCCCGCAAACGTCCGAGATGGACACTGAAGCTTTCTTT. Protein product: CASPQTSEMDTEAFF.

The CDR3 DNA follows: TGTGCCAGCACCGAGGGGGGTCAGGGGGGTGAAAAACTGTTTTTT. The encoded protein is CASTEGGQGGEKLFF. The J gene is TRBJ1-4, the V gene TRBV25-1; TRBD1 agrees at 7 bases. Losses at the gene ends were 7 bases for V and 7 bases for J; bases not matched to a gene: 12. Germline CDR1 reads MGHDK; CDR2 reads SYGVNS. CDR3 size: 15 residues.

This chain links TRBV7-3 with TRBJ1-1, with no clear D. CDR3 length: 13 amino acids. Germline lookup yields CDR1 SGHTA and CDR2 FQGTGA. With 1 base removed from V and 4 bases from J, the gap between germline ends came to 7 bases. In DNA, the CDR3 is TGTGCCAGCAGCTTAAACCTAGCCACTGAAGCTTTCTTT. Translating gives CASSLNLATEAFF.

This clone was counted only a few times. The chain uses TRBV7-2 and TRBJ2-5; D possibly corresponds to TRBD2 (7 bases). The CDR3 has 15 residues. V lost 5 bases, J lost 4 bases, and 17 bases lay in between. Germline V gene lookup returns CDR1 SGHTA and CDR2 FQGNSA. The chain's CDR3 is CASSPLGGAGETQYF. CDR3 DNA sequence: TGTGCCAGCAGCCCTCTAGGGGGGGCCGGAGAGACCCAGTACTTC.

V is TRBV10-1 and J is TRBJ2-3, with 7 bases matching TRBD1. Trimming at V came to 5 bases and at J to 4 bases, leaving 6 bases not matched to a gene. The germline CDR1 and CDR2 sequences are WNHNN and SYGVQD (reference sequence). This CDR3 contains 14 residues. Here the CDR3 reads CASSLQGLSDTQYF. As DNA, the CDR3 is TGCGCCAGCAGTTTACAGGGGCTCTCAGATACGCAGTATTTT.

CDR3 sequence reads: CASSIQSGGYTF. DNA for the CDR3: TGTGCCAGCAGTATACAGTCCGGAGGCTACACCTTC. The V gene is TRBV28, the J gene TRBJ1-2; D is unclear. Looked up from germline, CDR1 is MDHEN and CDR2 is SYDVKM. Between the trimmed V and J ends, which lost 5 bases and 8 bases, there was a span of 12 bases. CDR3 length: 12 residues.

This clone was counted a few times. The V and J genes are TRBV28 and TRBJ2-1; D gene ambiguous. The CDR3 covers 15 residues. V lost 6 bases and J 4 bases, leaving 16 bases between the germline ends. Germline V gene data show CDR1 as MDHEN and CDR2 as SYDVKM. The CDR3 region has the DNA TGTGCCAGCAGCCAGACCCTTACAGTTTACAATGAGCAGTTCTTC. Protein product: CASSQTLTVYNEQFF. The whole variable domain, remainder taken from reference TRBV28 and TRBJ2-1, is DVKVTQSSRYLVKRTGEKVFLECVQDMDHENMFWYRQDPGLGLRLIYFSYDVKMKEKGDIPEGYSVSREKKERFSLILESASTNQTSMYLCASSQTLTVYNEQFFGPGTRLTVL.

V is TRBV6-1 and J is TRBJ1-4; D is possibly TRBD1 (5 bases). This CDR3 is 13 amino acids long. V was cut by 7 bases and J by 3 bases, with 9 bases left in between. Germline loops: CDR1 MNHNS, CDR2 SASEGT. CDR3: CASKQVANEKLFF. CDR3 DNA: TGTGCCAGCAAACAGGTTGCTAATGAAAAACTGTTTTTT.

The CDR3 loop is CASSLEPQGAQETQYF. DNA for the CDR3: TGTGCCAGCAGCTTGGAGCCTCAGGGGGCCCAAGAGACCCAGTACTTC. V gene TRBV5-4 combines with J gene TRBJ2-5, with 8 bases aligning to TRBD1. Per the germline V gene, CDR1 is SGHNT and CDR2 is YYREEE (reference sequence). J was trimmed by 1 base and V by 0 bases; bases with no gene match: 5. There are 16 residues in the CDR3.

This chain joins TRBV2 and TRBJ1-1; 9 bases agree with TRBD1. Germline assignment: CDR1 SNHLY and CDR2 FYNNEI. This CDR3 spans 15 amino acids. V lost 1 base and J lost 5; bases outside the gene matches: 5. The CDR3 loop is CASSEGGQGITEAFF. The CDR3 DNA sequence: TGTGCCAGCAGTGAAGGGGGACAGGGAATAACTGAAGCTTTCTTT.

This clone showed up just a few times. The rearrangement joins TRBV27 to TRBJ2-1; D may be TRBD2 (6 bases). CDR3 length: 17 residues. V gave up 5 bases and J gave up 0 bases, with 17 bases separating them. Germline CDR1 and CDR2: MNHEY and SMNVEV (reference sequence). The CDR3 sequence: CASSTPRSGHSYNEQFF. CDR3 DNA: TGTGCCAGCAGTACGCCTCGTAGCGGTCACTCCTACAATGAGCAGTTCTTC.

This chain links TRBV10-3 with TRBJ2-1; TRBD1 aligns across 10 bases. The CDR3 spans 15 residues. Losses at the gene ends were 7 bases for V and 5 bases for J; bases not matched to a gene: 8. Germline V lookup: CDR1 ENHRY, CDR2 SYGVKD. CDR3 sequence (DNA): TGTGCCATCACCAGAGACAGGGGGCCTGACAATGAGCAGTTCTTC. It translates to CAITRDRGPDNEQFF.

The chain combines TRBV12-5 with TRBJ1-5; 9 positions match TRBD1. The trim removed 4 bases at V and 4 bases at J, leaving 11 bases unmatched. The germline gives CDR1 LGHNT, CDR2 FRNRAP. This CDR3 is 17 amino acids long. The CDR3 DNA sequence: TGTGCTAGTGGTTCGGGCGCCCGGGACAGGGATAATCAGCCCCAGCATTTT. Protein sequence: CASGSGARDRDNQPQHF.

The chain uses TRBV2 and TRBJ2-3; TRBD2 might be the D (7 bases). CDR1 SNHLY and CDR2 FYNNEI come from the germline V gene. The CDR3 is 14 residues long. V was trimmed by 8 bases and J by 2 bases, leaving 14 bases between them. The CDR3 DNA reads as TGTGCCAGCCTGGCGGGGGCCCACACAGATACGCAGTATTTT. This sequence encodes CASLAGAHTDTQYF.

The rearrangement uses TRBV18 and TRBJ2-1; 7 bases map to TRBD2. Trimming cost V 4 bases and J 10 bases; bases outside gene matches: 10. Looked up from germline, CDR1 is KGHSH and CDR2 is LQKENI. This CDR3 region has 14 residues. The CDR3 is CASSLGHSGEEQFF. In DNA, the CDR3 is TGTGCCAGCTCACTGGGGCACAGCGGGGAAGAGCAGTTCTTC.

The chain carries TRBV5-1 and TRBJ1-5; 7 bases match TRBD1. The CDR3 is made up of 15 amino acids. Per germline, CDR1 SGHRS and CDR2 YFSETQ. V was clipped by 4 bases and J by 3 bases; unmatched bases: 7. The CDR3 sequence: CASSQGTEINQPQHF. The CDR3 bases are TGCGCCAGCAGCCAGGGGACAGAGATCAATCAGCCCCAGCATTTT.

The rearrangement uses TRBV28 and TRBJ1-2; tentatively, D is TRBD1 (5 bases). Germline CDR1 is MDHEN and CDR2 is SYDVKM. The CDR3 sequence is 14 residues long. The V and J ends lost 3 bases and 5 bases respectively, with 13 bases between them. The CDR3 is CASSFSGGSYGYTF. The CDR3 DNA follows: TGTGCCAGCAGTTTTTCGGGGGGAAGTTATGGCTACACCTTC.

The chain combines TRBV2 with TRBJ2-1; 7 bases line up with TRBD2. The trim removed 5 bases at V and 7 bases at J, leaving 11 bases unmatched. Germline loops: CDR1 SNHLY, CDR2 FYNNEI. The CDR3 sequence is 15 residues long. CDR3 in DNA: TGTGCCAGCAGTTCCCAGGGTGGTAGCGGGAATGAGCAGTTCTTC. This sequence encodes CASSSQGGSGNEQFF.

This chain connects TRBV6-1 to TRBJ2-2; 7 nucleotides agree with TRBD2. V lost 10 bases, J lost 0 bases, and 8 bases stayed unmatched. Germline loops: CDR1 MNHNS, CDR2 SASEGT. The CDR3 runs 15 residues. The CDR3 spells CATSILAANTGELFF. The CDR3 DNA reads TGTGCCACCTCAATTCTAGCGGCGAACACCGGGGAGCTGTTTTTT.

The chain recombines TRBV6-5 with TRBJ2-1, with 9 bases aligning to TRBD2. V shed 7 bases, J shed 4 bases, and the junction held 8 bases outside the gene matches. Looked up from germline, CDR1 is MNHEY and CDR2 is SVGAGI. This CDR3 spans 15 amino acids. Here the CDR3 DNA reads TGTGCCAGCACAATAGCGGGAGCGGGTTACAATGAGCAGTTCTTC. This sequence encodes CASTIAGAGYNEQFF.